The 7 T cell receptor beta chains presented below share a single source sample, sequenced in a study of T cells in Graves' hyperthyroidism and ophthalmopathy. RNA transcripts gave rise to amplified TCR beta CDR3 regions. Primed by the HTBI set, a first-round RT-PCR was run on the TCR CDR3. TCRdb redid the calling of the multiplex PCR reads with MiXCR, one entry per CDR3 protein. The sample holds around 700,000 distinct CDR3 sequences, approximately 40% seen once. The specimen sequenced was blood. These receptors were collected from a woman aged 40 to 55 with Graves' hyperthyroidism.

The chain recombines TRBV14 with TRBJ2-7; TRBD1 matches 10 bases. With V trimmed by 1 base and J by 11 bases, 17 bases remained unmatched. The germline V gene has CDR1 SGHDN and CDR2 FVKESK. The CDR3 runs 17 residues. The CDR3 sequence: CASSQVGQLRDRGVKYF. CDR3 nucleotide sequence: TGTGCCAGCAGCCAAGTGGGTCAGCTCCGGGACAGGGGTGTGAAGTACTTC.

The rearrangement joins TRBV6-5 to TRBJ2-7; 7 positions match TRBD1. After removal of 5 bases from V and 9 bases from J, the junction contained 10 bases not matched to a gene. The CDR3 covers 13 residues. Germline CDR1 is MNHEY and CDR2 is SVGAGI. The CDR3 loop reads CASSPGTVYGQYF. DNA of the CDR3: TGTGCCAGCAGTCCGGGGACAGTTTATGGGCAGTACTTC.

This clonotype was counted many times. The V call is TRBV19, the J call TRBJ1-2; D may be TRBD1 (6 bases). Trimming shortened V by 4 bases and J by 3 bases, and 15 bases separated the two germline ends. The germline CDR1 and CDR2 sequences are LNHDA and SQIVND (reference sequence). This CDR3 comprises 15 residues. The CDR3 region has the DNA TGTGCCAGTAGTAGGGGACAAACAGGTTACTATGGCTACACCTTC. Its translation is CASSRGQTGYYGYTF.

Details on this clonotype: Given a much more abundant clone one base away, this may be a read error. The chain recombines TRBV2 with TRBJ2-2, with D maybe TRBD1 (6 bases). The CDR3 is 14 amino acids. Germline CDR1 reads SNHLY; CDR2 reads FYNNEI. The CDR3 sequence: CATQPDSYTGEPFF. The CDR3 region has the DNA TGTGCCACCCAGCCGGACAGCTACACCGGGGAGCCGTTTTTT.

This clonotype was observed a handful of times. The V call is TRBV19, the J call TRBJ1-2, with D perhaps matching TRBD1 (6 bases). The CDR3 length is 17 residues. V was trimmed by 7 bases and J by 5 bases, leaving 26 bases between them. Germline V gives CDR1 LNHDA, CDR2 SQIVND (reference sequence). The CDR3 sequence: CASIRDGTHTRTYGYTF. The CDR3 nucleotides read TGTGCCAGTATCCGGGACGGGACACACACTCGTACATATGGCTACACCTTC.

The rearrangement links TRBV4-3 to TRBJ2-2; 9 bases are a match to TRBD2. CDR3 length: 16 amino acids. Germline values: CDR1 LGHNA, CDR2 YSLEER. Trimming took 4 bases from V and 0 from J; bases not matched to a gene: 3. As DNA, the CDR3 is TGCGCCAGCAGCCGTATAGCGGGGGCGAACACCGGGGAGCTGTTTTTT. Translated: CASSRIAGANTGELFF.

This chain links TRBV19 with TRBJ1-3; 10 positions agree with TRBD1. CDR3 length: 16 amino acids. Trimming took 10 bases from V and 4 from J; bases not matched to a gene: 13. CDR1 and CDR2 (germline): LNHDA, SQIVND (reference sequence). CDR3 loop: CATTGGIRLEGNTIYF. The CDR3 DNA is TGTGCCACGACAGGGGGCATCAGGTTGGAAGGAAACACCATATATTTT.